The clone carrying this TCR beta chain was counted a single time. Measured with immunoSEQ multiplex PCR; TCRdb has only the in-frame clones, and not every one. The data show 100,000 to 150,000 clones, 85% to 90% seen once. The V gene lost 5 bases and the J gene lost 2 bases, with 10 bases spanning the gap. Germline V gives CDR1 MNHNS, CDR2 SASEGT. The CDR3 loop spans 13 amino acids. The data derive from a study of cytomegalovirus exposure and HLA in healthy donors. Overall study: The 130 or so validation repertoires, a later analysis reported, used the same platform as the approximately 650 first-cohort repertoires.

The chain uses TRBV6-1 and TRBJ2-7, with D unresolved. Specimen: PBMCs. The origin of this receptor is a woman aged 18-29 years in good health and CMV-seronegative. In DNA form, the CDR3 reads TGTGCCAGCAGTCTCCTGGAGACCTACGAGCAGTACTTC. It translates to CASSLLETYEQYF.